This T cell receptor (beta chain) was sequenced for a study of vaccination effects on CD4 cells after COVID-19. Germline-derived CDR1 and CDR2 are SNHLY and FYNNEI. This CDR3 is 11 amino acids long. V dropped 8 bases and J dropped 6 bases, with 10 bases sitting between them. Turning to this clone: Its antigen remains unidentified.

Method: immunoSEQ multiplex PCR; TCRdb's copy keeps in-frame clones and lacks some. The sample yields around 63,000 clones, approximately 75% seen once. Viral peptide pool expansion of antigen-specific CD4+ T cells preceded sequencing in the ViraFEST assay. Isolation of CD4+ T cells took place after nine to ten days of culture. Vaccinated participants had no history of SARS-CoV-2 infection and tested negative for nucleocapsid antibodies. Each culture had half its medium swapped for IL-2 medium on days 3 and 7. Broader study findings: Only a single clone (1 of 255 vaccine-induced clones in healthy vaccinees) cross-reacted with common cold coronaviruses.

The receptor's source is a human donor who received a COVID-19 vaccine. The sample here was CD4+ T cells from PBMCs cultured with HCoV-OC43 spike peptides, taken before COVID-19 vaccination. Subset denoted: HCoV-OC43 spike overlapping peptide pool stimulation. The J gene is TRBJ2-5, the V gene TRBV2; D remains ambiguous. As DNA, the CDR3 is TGTGCCAGCCAGCAGAGTAAGACCCAGTACTTC. Translated, it gives CASQQSKTQYF.